This T cell receptor (beta chain) was recovered during a study of shared clonotypes between healthy human individuals (dated by TCRdb to about 2020). For the study in its entirety: A couple of women and a few men aged 18 to 49 years were included in the cohort. To increase sequencing depth and limit assay-specific biases, different laboratories used diverse techniques to prepare libraries and sequence TCR repertoires. Leukapheresis yielded between about 0.94 and 8.9 billion PBMCs per donor. For each donor, CD4 naive and CD4 memory were each given three plates, CD8 naive was given two plates, and CD8 memory was given one plate. Blood TCR repertoires of roughly 5 healthy adults were deeply sequenced to estimate repertoire size and the extent of clonotype sharing between individuals. Paper-wide results and their limitations: Estimated clonotype richness was generally larger for naive than for memory subsets. When a handful of donors were compared, the shared fraction of clonotypes was about 5.4% for naive CD4, around 3.5% for naive CD8, about 2.4% for memory CD4, and less than 0.5% for memory CD8. Because the study included only a small number of donors, the genetic and exposure-history diversity represented was limited. Sampling was restricted to blood, and TCR repertoires in tissues likely differ from the TCR repertoires found in blood. Even with the large sequencing depth, rarefaction of the sorted-subset datasets indicated that sequencing was incomplete. Higher generation probabilities were observed for clonotypes shared by all four sorted-subset donors than for non-shared clonotypes. Pairwise subsampling indicated that sequencing depth was expected to affect the degree of clonotype sharing among donors.

On this clone itself: No antigen is known for it. The sample holds no much larger clone one base away, and base qualities are not on file. The sample carries other DNA sequences with the same CDR3.

Using the deep immunoSEQ assay, multiplex PCR amplified TCR CDR3 regions from genomic DNA. Extracted genomic DNA from each cell subset was spread evenly across all wells of several immunoSEQ 96-well plates, with each plate serving as a replicate. Each replicate PCR for sorted subsets received roughly 0.2 ug genomic DNA, equal to tens of thousands of T cell genomes. The purified libraries were quantified using a Qubit 3.0 fluorometer, sized with a Bioanalyzer 2100, and then quantified again using the KAPA Library Quantification kit. Every immunoSEQ 96-well plate was sequenced on a separate single-read 150-cycle Illumina NextSeq 550 flow cell. Regarding the original processing steps: The immunoSEQ output contained only junctional sequences without quality scores, so filtering could not match that applied to full-length reads. To assign V/J genes and CDR3, sequences were annotated against IMGT germline references using PyIR, a Python wrapper for IgBLAST v1.9. Reads were filtered out if the reads had weak V/J assignments (E-value above 1e-6), no CDR3, stop codons, out-of-frame junctions, or ambiguous translated residues. V3J clonotypes were defined by identical inferred V gene, J gene, and CDR3 amino acid sequence. The percentage overlap between two repertoires was calculated by dividing the number of shared unique clonotypes by the size of the smaller repertoire. Richness of each repertoire was evaluated using RTK rarefaction, the Chao1 estimator, and Recon v2.1 estimates of unobserved clonotypes. For all TCRbeta clonotypes obtained by the gDNA method from a few donors, generation probabilities were computed with OLGA. The table comes from immuneACCESS by way of TCRdb, which keeps in-frame sequences with V and J called. Part of the clones is missing from these tables; in studies checked, under half for an unresolved V gene and the rest for unknown reasons. D and trimming were read from the DNA, whereas the V and J calls and clone size are those reported in that table. This sample lists some 2 million clones; around 96% were detected once. The ten largest clones take up 0.95% to 1.5% of the sample.

Per the germline V gene, MGHRA is the CDR1 and YSYEKL is the CDR2. Its CDR3 holds 14 amino acids, cysteine through phenylalanine. Only the CDR3 region is kept as DNA, spanning 42 bases read in frame from base 1. Compared with germline, V lacks 3 bases and J lacks 4 bases; bases without a gene match: 2. CD8 naive samples consisted of CD45RO-negative cells that were positively selected for CCR7, yielding a CD45RA+CCR7+ population without TemRA cells. The donors were healthy, HIV-negative adults who had no recently reported acute infections or vaccinations. Every donor was a Caucasian adult living in Nashville, Tennessee, USA. Blood was obtained by leukapheresis, after which PBMCs were separated by Ficoll-Histopaque density gradient centrifugation and cryopreserved in liquid nitrogen vapor phase. Analytical flow cytometry was used to check the purity and quantity of every magnetically sorted T cell population. Genomic DNA was isolated from every sorted fraction and measured by UV absorbance on a Nanodrop 2000c.

This receptor chain uses TRBV4-1 and TRBJ1-2; 10 of the junction bases match TRBD1. This sequence originates from a man aged 18 to 29 in good health. The sample comprised naive CD8+ T cells sorted from blood. The sample's cell subset or site, from its label and the paper: CD45RA+CCR7+. CDR3 protein: CASSQGTGVYGYTF. The DNA is TGCGCCAGCAGCCAGGGGACAGGGGTCTATGGCTACACCTTC.